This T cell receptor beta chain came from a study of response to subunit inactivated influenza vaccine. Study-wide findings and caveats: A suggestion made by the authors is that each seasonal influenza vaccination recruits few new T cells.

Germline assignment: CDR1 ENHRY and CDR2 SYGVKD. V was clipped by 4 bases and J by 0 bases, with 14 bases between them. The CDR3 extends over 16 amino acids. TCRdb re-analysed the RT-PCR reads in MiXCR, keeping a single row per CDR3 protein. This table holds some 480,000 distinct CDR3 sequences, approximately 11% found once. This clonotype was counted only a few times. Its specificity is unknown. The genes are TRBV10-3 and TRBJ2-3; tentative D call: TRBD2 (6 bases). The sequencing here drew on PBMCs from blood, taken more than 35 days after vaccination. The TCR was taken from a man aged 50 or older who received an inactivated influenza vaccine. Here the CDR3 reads CAISVPPGGSTDTQYF. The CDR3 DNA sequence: TGTGCCATCAGTGTGCCTCCCGGGGGAAGCACAGATACGCAGTATTTT.